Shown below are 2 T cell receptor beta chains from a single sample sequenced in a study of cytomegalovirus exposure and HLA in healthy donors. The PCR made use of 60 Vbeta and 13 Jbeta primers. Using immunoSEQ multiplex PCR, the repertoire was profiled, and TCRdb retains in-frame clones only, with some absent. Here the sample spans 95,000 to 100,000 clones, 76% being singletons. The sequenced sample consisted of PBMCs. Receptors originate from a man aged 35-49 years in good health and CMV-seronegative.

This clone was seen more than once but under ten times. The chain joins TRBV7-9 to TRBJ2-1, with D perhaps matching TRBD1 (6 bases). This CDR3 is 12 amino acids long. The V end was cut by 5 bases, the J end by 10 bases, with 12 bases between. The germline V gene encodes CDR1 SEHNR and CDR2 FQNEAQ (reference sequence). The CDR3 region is CASSPGVGEQFF. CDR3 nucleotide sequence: TGTGCCAGCAGCCCAGGGGTAGGAGAGCAGTTCTTC.

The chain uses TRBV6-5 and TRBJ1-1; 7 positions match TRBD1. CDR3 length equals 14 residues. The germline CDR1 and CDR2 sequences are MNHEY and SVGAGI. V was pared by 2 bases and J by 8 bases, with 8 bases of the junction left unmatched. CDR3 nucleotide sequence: TGTGCCAGCAGTTACCACCGGGACAGAAAAGAAGCTTTCTTT. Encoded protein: CASSYHRDRKEAFF.